The 18 T cell receptor beta chains listed next were all sequenced from one sample in a study of blood T cell repertoires in COVID-19. Generated by immunoSEQ multiplex PCR, the TCRdb table keeps only in-frame clones and is missing some. The sample includes tens of thousands of clones, 85% to 90% of them seen just once. The sequenced sample consisted of peripheral blood. All receptors come from a man aged 70-80 years with acute or convalescent COVID-19.

This clone was seen a handful of times. The genes are TRBV2 and TRBJ2-1; D unclear. Germline V gene data show CDR1 as SNHLY and CDR2 as FYNNEI. The CDR3 loop spans 12 amino acids. V was pared by 5 bases and J by 4 bases, with 6 bases between. The CDR3 DNA reads TGTGCCAGCAGTCTAGAATACAATGAGCAGTTCTTC. Protein product: CASSLEYNEQFF.

V is TRBV5-1 and J is TRBJ2-3; 10 nucleotides line up with TRBD2. Germline V lookup: CDR1 SGHRS, CDR2 YFSETQ. J gave up 2 bases and V 4 bases, and 7 bases lay outside the gene matches. This CDR3 contains 16 residues. DNA of the CDR3: TGCGCCAGCAGCCCAGAGCTAGCGGGGGACACAGATACGCAGTATTTT. As protein: CASSPELAGDTDTQYF.

This clone was picked up a small number of times. The V gene is TRBV5-4, the J gene TRBJ2-2, with 12 bases aligning to TRBD2. The CDR3 extends over 15 amino acids. The V gene end was trimmed by 4 bases and the J gene end by 6 bases; junction bases not matched to a gene: 4. Germline V gives CDR1 SGHNT, CDR2 YYREEE (reference sequence). The DNA of the CDR3 is TGTGCCAGCAGCCGGACTAGCGGGGCGGCCGGGGAGCTGTTTTTT. This gives the protein CASSRTSGAAGELFF.

The J gene is TRBJ1-5, the V gene TRBV28; weak D call: TRBD1 (6 bases). The CDR3 covers 16 residues. Germline CDR1 and CDR2: MDHEN and SYDVKM. V lost 4 bases, J lost 5 bases, and 18 bases lay in between. CDR3 DNA sequence: TGTGCCAGCAGTTCCCCTGCGGCAGGGGATTATCAGCCCCAGCATTTT. Translating gives CASSSPAAGDYQPQHF.

The chain links TRBV10-3 to TRBJ2-3, with 10 bases lining up with TRBD2. The germline V gene encodes CDR1 ENHRY and CDR2 SYGVKD. Losses at the gene ends were 11 bases for V and 0 bases for J; bases not matched to a gene: 5. CDR3 length equals 14 residues. CDR3: CAVERGGSTDTQYF. The CDR3 bases are TGTGCCGTGGAGCGGGGGGGAAGCACAGATACGCAGTATTTT.

This clone was picked up a small number of times. V usage is TRBV7-9 and J usage is TRBJ2-7, with a weak D call TRBD2 (6 bases). The CDR3 contains 15 residues. The germline gives CDR1 SEHNR, CDR2 FQNEAQ (reference sequence). With 1 base removed from V and 5 bases from J, the gap between germline ends came to 15 bases. The CDR3 spells CASSLDRGRWNEQYF. CDR3 coding DNA: TGTGCCAGCAGCTTAGATCGGGGGAGATGGAACGAGCAGTACTTC.

This chain connects TRBV7-9 to TRBJ2-7; 8 positions agree with TRBD2. V lost 8 bases and J lost 3; bases outside the gene matches: 12. Per the germline V gene, CDR1 is SEHNR and CDR2 is FQNEAQ (reference sequence). This CDR3 is built from 15 residues. CDR3 DNA: TGTGCCAGCTCCCGCTTCACGCGGGAGGACTACGAGCAGTACTTC. Its protein is CASSRFTREDYEQYF.

The genes are TRBV11-2 and TRBJ2-1; TRBD2 aligns across 8 bases. J lost 6 bases, V lost 3 bases, and 10 bases had no gene match. Germline values: CDR1 SGHAT, CDR2 FQNNGV. This CDR3 is 16 amino acids long. CDR3 sequence reads: CASSFPRRGDTNEQFF. CDR3 DNA: TGTGCCAGCAGCTTCCCAAGGCGGGGGGACACCAATGAGCAGTTCTTC.

This sequence joins TRBV4-3 and TRBJ1-3; no firm D call. V was cut by 2 bases and J by 3 bases, with 11 bases left in between. Germline V gene data show CDR1 as LGHNA and CDR2 as YSLEER. This CDR3 is 15 amino acids long. The CDR3 loop reads CASSQRGSSGNTIYF. The DNA for the CDR3 is TGCGCCAGCAGCCAACGGGGTTCGAGTGGAAACACCATATATTTT.

J is TRBJ1-5 and V is TRBV2, with TRBD1 matching 8 bases. Germline V gene data show CDR1 as SNHLY and CDR2 as FYNNEI. CDR3 size: 15 residues. V shed 6 bases, J shed 2 bases, and the junction held 6 bases outside the gene matches. CDR3: CASSSGGSGNQPQHF. CDR3 DNA sequence: TGTGCCAGCAGCTCAGGGGGCTCTGGCAATCAGCCCCAGCATTTT.

The chain employs TRBV19 and TRBJ2-5, with TRBD1 identical over 7 bases. Germline lookup yields CDR1 LNHDA and CDR2 SQIVND (reference sequence). J gave up 5 bases and V 3 bases, and 6 bases lay outside the gene matches. The CDR3 sequence is 14 residues long. CDR3 in amino acids: CASSIRQGMETQYF. CDR3 in DNA: TGTGCCAGTAGTATCCGACAGGGAATGGAGACCCAGTACTTC.

In DNA, the CDR3 is TGTGCCAGCAGATCCTTGGGCAGGGCCCTTGCAACTAATGAAAAACTGTTTTTT. Translated, it gives CASRSLGRALATNEKLFF. The rearrangement joins TRBV28 to TRBJ1-4; D is possibly TRBD1 (5 bases). This CDR3 spans 18 amino acids. The germline V and J ends were trimmed by 6 bases and 0 bases, with 20 bases remaining between them. Germline V gene data show CDR1 as MDHEN and CDR2 as SYDVKM.

The chain is built from TRBV24-1 and TRBJ2-2; D is perhaps TRBD1 (5 bases). The CDR3 loop spans 14 amino acids. Trimming removed 0 bases at V and 5 bases at J, with 6 bases between. The germline V gene encodes CDR1 KGHDR and CDR2 SFDVKD. CDR3 nucleotide sequence: TGTGCCACCAGTGATTTGAGGGGAACCGGGGAGCTGTTTTTT. Residues: CATSDLRGTGELFF.

This clone was seen a single time. This chain connects TRBV7-9 to TRBJ1-6, with a tentative D call TRBD1 (6 bases). This CDR3 spans 13 amino acids. V was trimmed by 6 bases and J by 10 bases, leaving 13 bases between them. The germline V gene has CDR1 SEHNR and CDR2 FQNEAQ (reference sequence). CDR3 bases: TGTGCCAGCAGTCGGACAGCTCGCTCACCCCTCCACTTT. Amino acid sequence: CASSRTARSPLHF.

The V and J genes are TRBV5-1 and TRBJ2-7; TRBD1 agrees at 7 bases. J gave up 6 bases and V 2 bases, and 8 bases lay outside the gene matches. This CDR3 spans 14 amino acids. From germline, CDR1 is SGHRS and CDR2 YFSETQ. The CDR3: CASSLGQGTVEQYF. CDR3 nucleotides: TGCGCCAGCAGCTTAGGGCAGGGGACAGTCGAGCAGTACTTC.

V and J are TRBV5-4 and TRBJ2-7; TRBD1 matches at 9 bases. Germline assignment: CDR1 SGHNT and CDR2 YYREEE (reference sequence). The CDR3 is 13 amino acids. V was pared by 4 bases and J by 5 bases, with 4 bases of the junction left unmatched. CDR3 loop: CASSKTGGHEQYF. The DNA of the CDR3 is TGTGCCAGCAGCAAGACAGGGGGACACGAGCAGTACTTC.

The V call is TRBV4-1, the J call TRBJ1-1; D possibly corresponds to TRBD1 (5 bases). In germline, CDR1 is MGHRA, CDR2 YSYEKL. The CDR3 length is 14 residues. Trimming left V 2 bases short and J 1 base short, with 8 bases between. DNA of the CDR3: TGCGCCAGCAGCCAAACAGGACAGAACACTGAAGCTTTCTTT. This translates into CASSQTGQNTEAFF.

The chain has TRBV5-1 and TRBJ2-3; 7 nucleotides align to TRBD2. This CDR3 comprises 18 residues. CDR1 is SGHRS and CDR2 is YFSETQ in the germline V gene. The V segment lost 0 bases and the J segment 2 bases; nucleotides outside the gene matches: 12. The CDR3: CASSLASTGGANTDTQYF. The CDR3 DNA follows: TGCGCCAGCAGCTTGGCCTCTACGGGGGGAGCTAACACAGATACGCAGTATTTT.